One sample yielded the 29 T cell receptor beta chains listed below, sequenced in a study of identical twins. TCRdb used MiXCR to reprocess the 5' RACE reads, holding one entry per CDR3 protein. The repertoire consists of approximately 890,000 distinct CDR3 sequences, with more than 9% occurring once and the leading ten covering around 1.5%. This sample was shared with a second study, whose subject was yellow fever vaccine responses in identical twins.

Input material: PBMCs. These receptors came from a woman under 30 in good health.

This clonotype was seen a handful of times. The chain is built from TRBV5-1 and TRBJ1-2, with a possible D match to TRBD1 (5 bases). With 0 bases removed from V and 4 bases from J, the gap between germline ends came to 10 bases. This CDR3 region has 14 residues. Germline lookup yields CDR1 SGHRS and CDR2 YFSETQ. The CDR3 bases are TGCGCCAGCAGCTTGGTAGAGGGACGCTATGGCTACACCTTC. It codes for CASSLVEGRYGYTF.

This sequence joins TRBV20-1 and TRBJ2-2, with unresolved D. Trimming left V 5 bases short and J 0 bases short, with 10 bases between. The CDR3 is 14 amino acids. CDR1 and CDR2 from the germline V gene are DFQATT and SNEGSKA (reference sequence). CDR3 in amino acids: CSARTHANTGELFF. CDR3 DNA sequence: TGCAGTGCTCGGACCCACGCGAACACCGGGGAGCTGTTTTTT.

This clonotype was seen only a few times. The V call is TRBV20-1, the J call TRBJ1-1; possible D gene TRBD1, 5 bases. Between the trimmed V and J ends, which lost 2 bases and 7 bases, there was a span of 23 bases. The CDR3 runs to 16 residues. Germline lookup yields CDR1 DFQATT and CDR2 SNEGSKA (reference sequence). This CDR3 reads CSARTNPGPHRGEAFF. The CDR3 DNA sequence: TGCAGTGCTAGAACAAACCCGGGACCCCACCGGGGTGAAGCTTTCTTT.

This clonotype was detected only a few times. CDR3 sequence reads: CSASPLSGRATDTQYF. CDR3 coding DNA: TGCAGTGCTAGTCCACTTAGCGGGAGGGCCACAGATACGCAGTATTTT. V gene TRBV20-1 combines with J gene TRBJ2-3, with TRBD2 identical over 11 bases. Germline V lookup: CDR1 DFQATT, CDR2 SNEGSKA (reference sequence). V trimming: 3 bases; J trimming: 2 bases; junction bases outside the gene matches: 7. The CDR3 spans 16 residues.

The V gene is TRBV27, the J gene TRBJ2-4; D might be TRBD1 (6 bases). Looked up from germline, CDR1 is MNHEY and CDR2 is SMNVEV (reference sequence). V shed 7 bases and J shed 8 bases, with 15 bases lying between them. This CDR3 contains 13 residues. CDR3 sequence: CASIGQNDHIQYF. DNA of the CDR3: TGTGCCAGCATCGGACAGAACGATCACATTCAGTACTTC.

J is TRBJ2-7 and V is TRBV6-1; 11 nucleotides match TRBD1. Germline-derived CDR1 and CDR2 are MNHNS and SASEGT. This CDR3 has 14 amino acids. Trimming took 4 bases from V and 6 from J; bases not matched to a gene: 5. CDR3 loop: CASSGWTGGGEQYV. Here the CDR3 DNA reads TGTGCCAGCAGTGGTTGGACAGGGGGCGGCGAGCAGTACGTC.

This clonotype has only a few counts. This chain joins TRBV29-1 and TRBJ2-3; the D gene could be TRBD1 or TRBD2 (5 bases each). Germline V gene lookup returns CDR1 SQVTM and CDR2 ANQGSEA. The CDR3 length is 12 residues. V was shortened by 6 bases and J by 4 bases, with 11 bases between the two germline ends. The chain's CDR3 is CSVDRGADTQYF. As DNA, the CDR3 is TGCAGCGTCGATAGGGGAGCAGATACGCAGTATTTT.

This clonotype was seen at least ten times. V and J are TRBV12-3 or TRBV12-4 and TRBJ1-1; 7 bases line up with TRBD1. There are 16 residues in the CDR3. Trimming cost V 4 bases and J 0 bases; bases outside gene matches: 8. CDR3 nucleotide sequence: TGTGCCAGCAGTTACGACAGGGTGGGGTTGAACACTGAAGCTTTCTTT. It is translated as CASSYDRVGLNTEAFF.

This clonotype was detected only a few times. The V gene is TRBV20-1, the J gene TRBJ1-6; 11 bases map to TRBD1. CDR1 is DFQATT, CDR2 SNEGSKA, per germline (reference sequence). The CDR3 runs to 15 residues. As DNA, the CDR3 is TGCACCACGGCCCCGGGACAGGGGGTCTTTTCACCCCTCCACTTT. Translated, it gives CTTAPGQGVFSPLHF.

The table lists this clonotype with a few counts. The V call is TRBV27, the J call TRBJ2-3, with 12 bases identical to TRBD2. CDR1 is MNHEY and CDR2 is SMNVEV in the germline V gene (reference sequence). The CDR3 extends over 15 amino acids. V lost 5 bases, J lost 4 bases, and 4 bases stayed unmatched. As DNA, the CDR3 is TGTGCCAGCAGTGCTAGCGGGAGGGGAGCAGATACGCAGTATTTT. It encodes CASSASGRGADTQYF.

In its sample, this clonotype was seen many times. The gene calls are TRBV29-1 and TRBJ2-1; 12 bases agree with TRBD2. There are 15 residues in the CDR3. Looked up from germline, CDR1 is SQVTM and CDR2 is ANQGSEA. V lost 4 bases to trimming and J lost 6 bases; unmatched junction nucleotides: 7. CDR3 in DNA: TGCAGCGTTGCCCGACTAGCGGGAGAAGGCAATGAGCAGTTCTTC. Encoded protein: CSVARLAGEGNEQFF.

The J gene is TRBJ2-7, the V gene TRBV4-2; possibly TRBD1 for D (6 bases). Germline CDR1 LGHNA, CDR2 YNFKEQ. V lost 4 bases to trimming and J lost 1 base, with 17 bases between them. CDR3 length: 16 residues. Written as DNA, the CDR3 is TGTGCCAGCAGCCCCAGGGGTATACTCTGGTCCTACGAGCAGTACTTC. Protein: CASSPRGILWSYEQYF.

This clonotype showed up many times. The chain is built from TRBV12-3 or TRBV12-4 and TRBJ2-7; 12 bases are shared with TRBD2. V lost 3 bases to trimming and J lost 5 bases; unmatched junction nucleotides: 11. The CDR3 spans 17 residues. The CDR3 protein is CASSFSGLAGRRHEQYF. The CDR3 nucleotides are TGTGCCAGCAGTTTTTCTGGACTAGCGGGAAGGCGCCACGAGCAGTACTTC.

This sequence joins TRBV11-2 and TRBJ2-3; TRBD1 or TRBD2 may be the D gene (6 bases each). This CDR3 contains 15 residues. Per germline, CDR1 SGHAT and CDR2 FQNNGV. V lost 1 base to trimming and J lost 5 bases, with 13 bases between them. DNA of the CDR3: TGTGCCAGCAGCTTAGTTTTCGAGGGGGGAGATACGCAGTATTTT. Translation: CASSLVFEGGDTQYF.

This sequence joins TRBV3-1 and TRBJ1-5; no clear D. Germline CDR1 and CDR2: LGHDT and YNNKEL (reference sequence). The V gene lost 1 base and the J gene lost 4 bases, with 8 bases spanning the gap. The length of the CDR3 is 14 residues. The CDR3 DNA reads as TGTGCCAGCAGCCAAGCCGGAATGAATCAGCCCCAGCATTTT. This translates into CASSQAGMNQPQHF. Looking up the rest from reference TRBV3-1 and TRBJ1-5 gives the full variable domain: DTAVSQTPKYLVTQMGNDKSIKCEQNLGHDTMYWYKQDSKKFLKIMFSYNNKELIINETVPNRFSPKSPDKAHLNLHINSLELGDSAVYFCASSQAGMNQPQHFGDGTRLSIL.

In its sample, this clonotype was seen a few times. The chain is built from TRBV29-1 and TRBJ2-5; 8 bases match TRBD1. Germline V lookup: CDR1 SQVTM, CDR2 ANQGSEA. J gave up 6 bases and V 2 bases, and 8 bases lay outside the gene matches. This CDR3 has 14 amino acids. In DNA, the CDR3 is TGCAGCGTTGAAAGGGTCACAGGGGGGCAGACCCAGTACTTC. This gives the protein CSVERVTGGQTQYF.

This clonotype occurred a few times. The J gene is TRBJ1-2, the V gene TRBV24-1; D is ambiguous. V lost 3 bases to trimming and J lost 1 base, with 11 bases between them. The CDR3 totals 15 residues. Germline lookup yields CDR1 KGHDR and CDR2 SFDVKD. CDR3 sequence reads: CATSDPRWLNYGYTF. CDR3 nucleotide sequence: TGTGCCACCAGTGATCCCCGATGGCTTAACTATGGCTACACCTTC.

This clonotype has more than one count but fewer than ten. This rearrangement joins TRBV29-1 to TRBJ1-2; D is unresolved. This CDR3 has 11 amino acids. The V end was cut by 2 bases, the J end by 4 bases, with 5 bases between. Germline-derived CDR1 and CDR2 are SQVTM and ANQGSEA. The CDR3 bases are TGCAGCGTTGAAACTGTCTATGGCTACACCTTC. It translates to CSVETVYGYTF.

CDR3 loop: CASSVPGTTNEKLFF. The CDR3 nucleotides read TGTGCCAGCAGTGTCCCAGGGACAACTAATGAAAAACTGTTTTTT. This chain joins TRBV28 and TRBJ1-4; D might be TRBD1 (5 bases). The ends were cut back, 5 bases at V and 0 bases at J, with 10 bases in the middle. This CDR3 region has 15 residues. The germline V gene has CDR1 MDHEN and CDR2 SYDVKM.

This clonotype came up a few times. This chain connects TRBV7-2 to TRBJ2-1; D call uncertain. Germline V gene sequence: CDR1 SGHTA, CDR2 FQGNSA. V lost 5 bases, J lost 6 bases, and 11 bases lay in between. The CDR3 runs to 13 residues. The DNA for the CDR3 is TGTGCCAGCAGCCCAAATGCACTCAATGAGCAGTTCTTC. This encodes CASSPNALNEQFF.

The chain uses TRBV5-1 and TRBJ1-1; D is undetermined. Germline CDR1 is SGHRS and CDR2 is YFSETQ. The germline V and J ends were trimmed by 4 bases and 4 bases, with 17 bases remaining between them. The CDR3 runs to 15 residues. CDR3 DNA sequence: TGCGCCAGCAGCACCTCGAATTTAGTCAGCACTGAAGCTTTCTTT. This translates into CASSTSNLVSTEAFF.

DNA of the CDR3: TGCAGCGTCGGCTTTGGGATGAGCAATCAGCCCCAGCATTTT. It translates to CSVGFGMSNQPQHF. This sequence joins TRBV29-1 and TRBJ1-5; D is uncertain. Trimming took off 6 bases at V and 1 base at J, with 13 bases between the two ends. The CDR3 runs 14 residues. Germline assignment: CDR1 SQVTM and CDR2 ANQGSEA.

Only a few counts were recorded for this clonotype. One junction end disagrees with the germline gene, perhaps due to a read error. The chain joins TRBV7-8 to TRBJ2-3, with unresolved D. The CDR3 spans 13 residues. Germline assignment: CDR1 SGHVS and CDR2 FQNEAQ. The CDR3, as DNA: TGTGCCAGCAGCCCCCCAAGCCAAGATGCGCAGTATTTT. The encoded protein is CASSPPSQDAQYF.

This clonotype was detected many times. This chain links TRBV6-1 with TRBJ2-1; D remains ambiguous. Germline V gene sequence: CDR1 MNHNS, CDR2 SASEGT. The CDR3 covers 16 residues. The ends were cut back, 1 base at V and 15 bases at J, with 25 bases in the middle. This chain's CDR3 is CASSEVRFGTSENRFF. The CDR3 DNA sequence: TGTGCCAGCAGTGAAGTTCGATTTGGAACCTCGGAGAATCGGTTCTTC.

This chain connects TRBV11-2 to TRBJ2-2; D is tentatively TRBD1 or TRBD2 (8 bases each). V was shortened by 5 bases and J by 1 base, with 20 bases between the two germline ends. The CDR3 spans 18 residues. Germline lookup yields CDR1 SGHAT and CDR2 FQNNGV. This chain's CDR3 is CASSRQGWSGRNTGELFF. The CDR3 nucleotides are TGTGCCAGCAGCCGACAGGGGTGGAGCGGGAGGAACACCGGGGAGCTGTTTTTT.

This clonotype was counted a few times. The gene calls are TRBV12-5 and TRBJ1-5; D is unclear. This CDR3 comprises 12 residues. Trimming cost V 4 bases and J 7 bases, with 8 bases left between them. The germline gives CDR1 LGHNT, CDR2 FRNRAP. The CDR3 here is CASGSAEQPQHF. CDR3 DNA sequence: TGTGCTAGTGGTTCCGCTGAACAGCCCCAGCATTTT.

This clonotype was counted ten times or more. The chain is built from TRBV9 and TRBJ1-1, with 7 bases fitting TRBD1. From germline, CDR1 is SGDLS and CDR2 YYNGEE. The CDR3 runs to 17 residues. The J segment lost 0 bases and the V segment lost 0 bases, leaving 8 bases of the junction unmatched. CDR3 coding DNA: TGTGCCAGCAGCGTAGGGGCCCCAGGGGGGGTGAACACTGAAGCTTTCTTT. This gives the protein CASSVGAPGGVNTEAFF. Together with reference TRBV9 and TRBJ1-1, the CDR3 gives the full variable domain: DSGVTQTPKHLITATGQRVTLRCSPRSGDLSVYWYQQSLDQGLQFLIQYYNGEERAKGNILERFSAQQFPDLHSELNLSSLELGDSALYFCASSVGAPGGVNTEAFFGQGTRLTVV.

The table lists this clonotype with a few counts. The chain employs TRBV12-3 or TRBV12-4 and TRBJ2-1; D remains ambiguous. V was trimmed by 7 bases and J by 4 bases, leaving 17 bases between them. The CDR3 totals 15 residues. Written as DNA, the CDR3 is TGTGCCAGCACCTTCCGGCTAGGAGAATACAATGAGCAGTTCTTC. Translating it yields CASTFRLGEYNEQFF.

The chain links TRBV28 to TRBJ1-2; D is possibly TRBD1 (6 bases). V dropped 2 bases and J dropped 5 bases, with 15 bases sitting between them. CDR1 MDHEN and CDR2 SYDVKM come from the germline V gene. The CDR3 extends over 15 amino acids. The CDR3 DNA reads as TGTGCCAGCAGTTTAGGGTCTGGGCAGGGGTATGGCTACACCTTC. Protein sequence: CASSLGSGQGYGYTF.